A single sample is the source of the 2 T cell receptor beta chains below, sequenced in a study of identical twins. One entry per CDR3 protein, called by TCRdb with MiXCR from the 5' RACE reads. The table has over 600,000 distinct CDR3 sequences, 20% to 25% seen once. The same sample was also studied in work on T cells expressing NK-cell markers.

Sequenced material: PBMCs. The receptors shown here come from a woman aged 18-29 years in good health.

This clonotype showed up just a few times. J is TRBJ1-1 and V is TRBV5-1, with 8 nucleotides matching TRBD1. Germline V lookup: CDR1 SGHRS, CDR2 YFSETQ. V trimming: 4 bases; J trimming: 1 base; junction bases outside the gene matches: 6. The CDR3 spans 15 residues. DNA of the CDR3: TGCGCCAGCAGCCGGACAGGGACCGGGAACACTGAAGCTTTCTTT. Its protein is CASSRTGTGNTEAFF.

The CDR3 sequence: CSVEERVSRLQYF. In DNA, the CDR3 is TGCAGCGTTGAAGAAAGGGTTTCCAGGTTGCAGTACTTC. The chain carries TRBV29-1 and TRBJ2-7; D is ambiguous. V lost 0 bases, J lost 9 bases, and 15 bases lay in between. This CDR3 region has 13 residues. Germline lookup yields CDR1 SQVTM and CDR2 ANQGSEA.